A selection of T cell receptor beta chains follows, all from one sample in a study of cytomegalovirus exposure and HLA in healthy donors. TCRdb keeps only in-frame clones here, not all; method: immunoSEQ multiplex PCR. The sample holds 130,000 or so clones, about 8.5% seen once. The sequenced material came from PBMCs. The receptors were gathered from a man aged 35 to 55 in good health and CMV-seronegative. Each CDR3 is given with its conserved first and last residue. A D gene is named only where the DNA matches it firmly. Size is stated for part of the rows, as once, few or many counts, or as a class when the clone is expanded.

V	size	J	D	DNA	CDR3
TRBV19	few	TRBJ2-6	TRBD2	TGTGCCAGTAGTCCGGTAGCGGGGTACGGGGCCAACGTCCTGACTTTC	CASSPVAGYGANVLTF
TRBV6-1	NA	TRBJ1-1	TRBD1	TGTGCCAGCAGCCTGGACAGGGGCCTCACTGAAGCTTTCTTT	CASSLDRGLTEAFF
TRBV7-2	few	TRBJ2-5	TRBD2	TGTGCCAGCAGCTTACGGAAAAGTAGCGGGGTGGGGACCCAGTACTTC	CASSLRKSSGVGTQYF
TRBV19	few	TRBJ2-7	NA	TGTGCCAGTAGTTCTCAGGGGAGTTACGAGCAGTACTTC	CASSSQGSYEQYF
TRBV7-8	NA	TRBJ1-5	TRBD1	TGTGCCAGCAGCTCGGGACAGATTGATCAGCCCCAGCATTTT	CASSSGQIDQPQHF
TRBV6-5	few	TRBJ2-4	TRBD1	TGTGCCAGCAGACGACCTGACAGGGGTGGGATTCAGTACTTC	CASRRPDRGGIQYF
TRBV6-5	NA	TRBJ1-5	TRBD1	TGTGCCAGCAGTTACGTGGGACAGGGGCCTTATCAGCCCCAGCATTTT	CASSYVGQGPYQPQHF
TRBV9	NA	TRBJ1-1	NA	TGTGCCAGCAGCGTAGCTGGGAGAGGGACTGAAGCTTTCTTT	CASSVAGRGTEAFF
TRBV4-1	NA	TRBJ1-5	TRBD1	TGCGCCAGCAGCGCGGGACAGGGAATAAATCAGCCCCAGCATTTT	CASSAGQGINQPQHF
TRBV29-1	few	TRBJ1-3	NA	TGCAGCGTTGAAGTGGGGACTCAGATATATTTT	CSVEVGTQIYF
TRBV7-6	NA	TRBJ2-7	TRBD2	TGTGCCAGCAGCTTGCCGGGAGGAGGCGAGCAGTACTTC	CASSLPGGGEQYF
TRBV19	NA	TRBJ2-1	NA	TGTGCCAGTAGTATTGAGGGTAGGCGCTTGGATGAGCAGTTCTTC	CASSIEGRRLDEQFF
TRBV5-1	few	TRBJ1-1	TRBD1	TGCGCCAGCAGCCTACAGGGGGCCGGAATGAACACTGAAGCTTTCTTT	CASSLQGAGMNTEAFF
TRBV27	few	TRBJ2-1	NA	TGTGCCAGCACCACAGGCCATCTCTACAATGAGCAGTTCTTC	CASTTGHLYNEQFF
TRBV6-1	few	TRBJ2-3	TRBD2	TGTGCCAGCAGCTTAGCGGGGGCCACCACAGATACGCAGTATTTT	CASSLAGATTDTQYF
TRBV11-2	NA	TRBJ2-3	TRBD2	TGTGCCAGCAGCTACCTTAGCGGGGGGGCCGGGGATACGCAGTATTTT	CASSYLSGGAGDTQYF
TRBV19	NA	TRBJ1-6	TRBD1	TGTGCCAGTAGTAGCCGGGACAGGAATTCACCCCTCCACTTT	CASSSRDRNSPLHF
TRBV19	NA	TRBJ2-1	TRBD2	TGTGCCAGTAGTCTCGGACTAGCTGGCAATGAGCAGTTCTTC	CASSLGLAGNEQFF
TRBV28	NA	TRBJ1-4	NA	TGTGCCAGCAGTTTTTCGTGGCCTAATGAAAAACTGTTTTTT	CASSFSWPNEKLFF
TRBV5-1	few	TRBJ1-3	NA	TGCGCCAGCAGCTTGGGGACCGGGACAGGAAACACCATATATTTT	CASSLGTGTGNTIYF
TRBV28	NA	TRBJ2-7	TRBD2	TGTGCCAGCAGTTCCCCCGGGGGGGAGGGAGGCTACGAGCAGTACTTC	CASSSPGGEGGYEQYF
TRBV5-4	few	TRBJ1-1	TRBD1	TGTGCCAGCAGCTGGGGACAGGGGTTAACTGAAGCTTTCTTT	CASSWGQGLTEAFF
TRBV18	few	TRBJ1-2	TRBD1	TGTGCCAGCTCACCCTCGGACAGGGGGGTCGGTGGCTACACCTTC	CASSPSDRGVGGYTF
TRBV5-4	NA	TRBJ2-2	TRBD2	TGTGCCAGCAGCTTGGCCGGGCGGGGGAGAACCGGGGAGCTGTTTTTT	CASSLAGRGRTGELFF
TRBV6-5	few	TRBJ2-7	NA	TGTGCCAGCAGTTATCCCGGTGCCGAGCAGTACTTC	CASSYPGAEQYF
TRBV6-1	few	TRBJ1-2	TRBD1	TGTGCCAGCAGTGCCGGACAGGGTAACTATGGCTACACCTTC	CASSAGQGNYGYTF
TRBV5-6	NA	TRBJ2-7	NA	TGTGCCAGCAGCGACCCCGGACTTACCTACGAGCAGTACTTC	CASSDPGLTYEQYF
TRBV7-2	NA	TRBJ2-3	TRBD2	TGTGCCAGCAGCTTAGCTAGCGGGAGCACAGATACGCAGTATTTT	CASSLASGSTDTQYF
TRBV19	NA	TRBJ2-3	NA	TGTGCCAGTAGTATGGTTGTCGGGTTCGGCACAGATACGCAGTATTTT	CASSMVVGFGTDTQYF
TRBV6-5	NA	TRBJ2-7	NA	TGTGCCAGCGGGGGCAGGGCAGGCTACGAGCAGTACTTC	CASGGRAGYEQYF
TRBV13	NA	TRBJ2-5	NA	TGTGCCAGCAGCTTTGGGGGGGCTGCGGAGACCCAGTACTTC	CASSFGGAAETQYF
TRBV5-6	few	TRBJ1-2	NA	TGTGCCAGCAGCCTAACAGCAGTCTATGGCTACACCTTC	CASSLTAVYGYTF
TRBV15	NA	TRBJ1-2	NA	TGTGCCACCAGCCCTCATTCGGGGGACTATGGCTACACCTTC	CATSPHSGDYGYTF
TRBV2	NA	TRBJ1-4	NA	TGTGCCAGCGAGGTGCTGGTCGGAGTTCGAAAACTGTTTTTT	CASEVLVGVRKLFF
TRBV4-1	NA	TRBJ1-1	NA	TGCGCCAGCAGCCAAGATGAGGGGAGGACTGAAGCTTTCTTT	CASSQDEGRTEAFF
TRBV29-1	NA	TRBJ1-5	TRBD1	TGCAGCGTAGGAGACAGGGATAATCAGCCCCAGCATTTT	CSVGDRDNQPQHF
TRBV4-1	few	TRBJ1-1	NA	TGCGCCAGCAGCCAGGGAGGGAGGGCTGAAGCTTTCTTT	CASSQGGRAEAFF
TRBV5-1	few	TRBJ2-3	TRBD2	TGCGCCAGCAGCAGATCAGCGGGGGGGTCCTCAGATACGCAGTATTTT	CASSRSAGGSSDTQYF
TRBV7-9	NA	TRBJ1-5	NA	TGTGCCAGCAGCTTAGCGTACGCAGGGGATAGCAATCAGCCCCAGCATTTT	CASSLAYAGDSNQPQHF
TRBV19	NA	TRBJ1-2	TRBD1	TGTGCCACTTGGACAGGATCGGAAGGCTACACCTTC	CATWTGSEGYTF
TRBV4-2	NA	TRBJ2-1	TRBD2	TGTGCCAGCAGCCAAGATGCTAGGACTAGCTACAATGAGCAGTTCTTC	CASSQDARTSYNEQFF
TRBV4-3	NA	TRBJ1-1	NA	TGCGCCAGCAGCCAAGAGGGTTACGGAGGCGGAACTGAAGCTTTCTTT	CASSQEGYGGGTEAFF
TRBV19	NA	TRBJ1-2	TRBD1	TGTGCCAGTACAAACCGGGACAGGGGTGGCTACACCTTC	CASTNRDRGGYTF
TRBV7-6	few	TRBJ1-1	NA	TGTGCCAGCAGGGCAGGGGTGGGTGAAGCTTTCTTT	CASRAGVGEAFF
TRBV19	few	TRBJ1-2	NA	TGTGCCAGTAGTGGGGGGACGGCGAGTTACTATGGCTACACCTTC	CASSGGTASYYGYTF
TRBV7-6	NA	TRBJ1-3	NA	TGTGCCAGCAGCTCCCCTCTTAATGACAGGGGAAACACCATATATTTT	CASSSPLNDRGNTIYF
TRBV4-2	NA	TRBJ2-1	TRBD2	TGTGCCAGCAGCCGAACTAGCGGAGAGTACAATGAGCAGTTCTTC	CASSRTSGEYNEQFF
TRBV9	NA	TRBJ1-2	NA	TGTGCCAGCAGCGGGGGAGAATATGGCTACACCTTC	CASSGGEYGYTF
TRBV10-1	NA	TRBJ2-3	NA	TGCGCCAGCAGTGACATGGGGGCCAGGGTTACGCAGTATTTT	CASSDMGARVTQYF